The source of this TCR beta chain is a study of T cell responses to AZD1222 COVID-19 vaccine. As for this clone: The target antigen is unknown.

TCRdb's copy holds only in-frame clones and misses some; the assay was immunoSEQ multiplex PCR. The table includes approximately 200,000 clones, 80% to 95% detected once. General study points: Clonal diversity was possibly underestimated, and white British individuals and females predominated among donors.

The sequence derives from an adult who received the AZD1222 COVID-19 vaccine. The material sequenced was peripheral blood, taken 28 days after the second AZD1222 dose.

The CDR3 reads CASYKIGYYGYTF. Here the CDR3 DNA reads TGTGCCAGCTACAAGATCGGCTACTATGGCTACACCTTC. The V and J genes are TRBV19 and TRBJ1-2; no reliable D call. V gave up 9 bases and J gave up 3 bases, with 14 bases separating them. Germline V lookup: CDR1 LNHDA, CDR2 SQIVND (reference sequence). This CDR3 region has 13 residues.